A few counts support the clone carrying this TCR beta chain. This may arise from a read error, as a much more abundant clone is one base away. The sample originates from a study of T cells in Graves' hyperthyroidism and ophthalmopathy. The CDR3 is made up of 16 amino acids. CDR1 and CDR2 from the germline V gene are MNHEY and SMNVEV (reference sequence). RNA transcripts yielded amplified TCR beta CDR3 regions. TCR CDR3 regions were first amplified by RT-PCR with HTBI primers. One entry per CDR3 protein, called by TCRdb with MiXCR from the multiplex PCR reads. The data show about 95,000 distinct CDR3 sequences, with roughly 40% seen just once and approximately 10% held by the top ten.

This TCR derives from a woman younger than 45 with Graves' hyperthyroidism. This chain connects TRBV27 to TRBJ1-5; D uncertain. The sequencing sample was made of peripheral blood or thyroid tissue (not recorded which). The CDR3 DNA is TGTGCCAGCAGCCCACTATTCGACGGTTACAATCGGCCCCAGCATTTT. This translates into CASSPLFDGYNRPQHF.